Listed below are T cell receptor beta chains from one sample, sequenced in a study of blood T cell repertoires in COVID-19. Assay used: immunoSEQ multiplex PCR; TCRdb lists only in-frame clones, some missing. The sample shows roughly 90,000 clones, roughly 88% of them seen only once. Sequencing used peripheral blood. Every receptor here comes from a human donor in a cohort sampled during active COVID-19. The CDR3 runs from the conserved cysteine through the conserved F or W. A D gene is named only where the DNA matches it firmly. A clone size is listed for some rows: how often the clone was seen (once, few, many), or a class if it is expanded.

J gene: TRBJ2-3; V gene: TRBV9; D gene: TRBD2; clone size: -; CDR3 protein: CASSVGGRLSTDTQYF; CDR3 DNA: TGTGCCAGCAGCGTGGGCGGGAGGCTCAGCACAGATACGCAGTATTTT
J gene: TRBJ1-1; V gene: TRBV7-8; D gene: TRBD1; clone size: once; CDR3 protein: CASSSLTGLITEAFF; CDR3 DNA: TGTGCCAGCAGCTCGCTGACAGGGTTGATCACTGAAGCTTTCTTT
J gene: TRBJ1-6; V gene: TRBV15; D gene: TRBD1; clone size: -; CDR3 protein: CATGSGGYNSPLHF; CDR3 DNA: TGTGCCACCGGGTCAGGGGGTTATAATTCACCCCTCCACTTT
J gene: TRBJ2-3; V gene: TRBV28; D gene: -; clone size: -; CDR3 protein: CASSLPGYTDTQYF; CDR3 DNA: TGTGCCAGCAGTTTACCAGGCTACACAGATACGCAGTATTTT
J gene: TRBJ2-5; V gene: TRBV19; D gene: TRBD1; clone size: -; CDR3 protein: CASKDRTLQETQYF; CDR3 DNA: TGTGCCAGTAAGGACAGGACACTACAAGAGACCCAGTACTTC
J gene: TRBJ2-2; V gene: TRBV6-5; D gene: -; clone size: few; CDR3 protein: CASSYSGGSNTGELFF; CDR3 DNA: TGTGCCAGCAGTTACTCGGGAGGATCGAACACCGGGGAGCTGTTTTTT
J gene: TRBJ2-7; V gene: TRBV5-1; D gene: -; clone size: -; CDR3 protein: CASSRGGSYEQYF; CDR3 DNA: TGCGCCAGCAGCAGGGGAGGCTCCTACGAGCAGTACTTC
J gene: TRBJ2-7; V gene: TRBV4-3; D gene: TRBD1; clone size: -; CDR3 protein: CASSQDPTGGLSSYEQYF; CDR3 DNA: TGCGCCAGCAGCCAAGATCCGACAGGGGGCTTATCGTCCTACGAGCAGTACTTC
J gene: TRBJ1-2; V gene: TRBV7-2; D gene: -; clone size: -; CDR3 protein: CASSPRGAATDGYTF; CDR3 DNA: TGTGCCAGCAGCCCCCGGGGGGCCGCTACCGATGGCTACACCTTC
J gene: TRBJ2-1; V gene: TRBV6-9; D gene: TRBD1; clone size: -; CDR3 protein: CASSYLLEQGSDEQFF; CDR3 DNA: TGTGCCAGCAGTTATTTACTGGAACAGGGGTCGGATGAGCAGTTCTTC
J gene: TRBJ2-6; V gene: TRBV6-2/TRBV6-3; D gene: -; clone size: -; CDR3 protein: CASSYVYSSGANVLTF; CDR3 DNA: TGTGCCAGCAGTTATGTGTATAGCTCTGGGGCCAACGTCCTGACTTTC
J gene: TRBJ2-2; V gene: TRBV19; D gene: -; clone size: -; CDR3 protein: CASTDTGELFF; CDR3 DNA: TGTGCCAGTACCGACACCGGGGAGCTGTTTTTT
J gene: TRBJ2-3; V gene: TRBV19; D gene: -; clone size: -; CDR3 protein: CASSEHSLPYF; CDR3 DNA: TGTGCCAGTAGTGAGCATTCTCTGCCGTATTTT
J gene: TRBJ2-1; V gene: TRBV20-1; D gene: TRBD2; clone size: -; CDR3 protein: CSASPGLAYNEQFF; CDR3 DNA: TGCAGTGCTAGTCCGGGACTAGCGTACAATGAGCAGTTCTTC
J gene: TRBJ2-1; V gene: TRBV7-2; D gene: TRBD2; clone size: -; CDR3 protein: CASSLGYGGRYNEQFF; CDR3 DNA: TGTGCCAGCAGCTTAGGGTACGGCGGGAGATACAATGAGCAGTTCTTC
J gene: TRBJ2-5; V gene: TRBV19; D gene: -; clone size: -; CDR3 protein: CASRDRQETQYF; CDR3 DNA: TGTGCCAGTAGAGACAGACAAGAGACCCAGTACTTC
J gene: TRBJ2-7; V gene: TRBV3-1/TRBV3-2; D gene: -; clone size: once; CDR3 protein: CASSLGTYEQYF; CDR3 DNA: TGTGCCAGCAGCCTCGGGACTTACGAGCAGTACTTC
J gene: TRBJ2-1; V gene: TRBV9; D gene: TRBD2; clone size: -; CDR3 protein: CASSVGASGRFGDEQFF; CDR3 DNA: TGTGCCAGCAGCGTAGGGGCTAGCGGGAGGTTCGGAGATGAGCAGTTCTTC
J gene: TRBJ1-4; V gene: TRBV2; D gene: -; clone size: -; CDR3 protein: CASRLGLTNEKLFF; CDR3 DNA: TGTGCCAGCCGGTTGGGACTGACTAATGAAAAACTGTTTTTT
J gene: TRBJ2-7; V gene: TRBV9; D gene: TRBD1; clone size: -; CDR3 protein: CASSGGQDHYEQYF; CDR3 DNA: TGTGCCAGCAGCGGTGGACAGGACCACTACGAGCAGTACTTC
J gene: TRBJ1-5; V gene: TRBV20-1; D gene: -; clone size: -; CDR3 protein: CSASETVNQPQHF; CDR3 DNA: TGCAGTGCTAGTGAGACAGTCAATCAGCCCCAGCATTTT
J gene: TRBJ2-7; V gene: TRBV9; D gene: -; clone size: -; CDR3 protein: CASGLGDSDYEQYF; CDR3 DNA: TGTGCGAGCGGGCTCGGGGACTCCGACTACGAGCAGTACTTC
J gene: TRBJ2-1; V gene: TRBV6-5; D gene: TRBD1; clone size: -; CDR3 protein: CASSSPGQIDNEQFF; CDR3 DNA: TGTGCCAGCAGTTCCCCGGGACAGATCGACAATGAGCAGTTCTTC
J gene: TRBJ2-7; V gene: TRBV10-3; D gene: TRBD1; clone size: once; CDR3 protein: CAISVEGQGKNEQYF; CDR3 DNA: TGTGCCATCAGTGTCGAGGGACAGGGGAAAAACGAGCAGTACTTC
J gene: TRBJ1-2; V gene: TRBV18; D gene: TRBD1; clone size: -; CDR3 protein: CASSQGTGVGYTF; CDR3 DNA: TGTGCCAGCTCCCAGGGGACAGGGGTTGGCTACACCTTC
J gene: TRBJ1-1; V gene: TRBV28; D gene: -; clone size: few; CDR3 protein: CASSFAGIAFF; CDR3 DNA: TGTGCCAGCAGTTTTGCAGGGATCGCTTTCTTT
J gene: TRBJ2-2; V gene: TRBV19; D gene: -; clone size: -; CDR3 protein: CASKRAANTGELFF; CDR3 DNA: TGTGCCAGTAAGCGGGCCGCGAACACCGGGGAGCTGTTTTTT
J gene: TRBJ1-2; V gene: TRBV18; D gene: -; clone size: -; CDR3 protein: CASSPEAANYGYTF; CDR3 DNA: TGTGCCAGCTCACCAGAGGCGGCTAACTATGGCTACACCTTC
J gene: TRBJ2-7; V gene: TRBV6-2/TRBV6-3; D gene: -; clone size: -; CDR3 protein: CASSYDRSYEQYF; CDR3 DNA: TGTGCCAGCAGTTACGACAGGAGCTACGAGCAGTACTTC
J gene: TRBJ2-7; V gene: TRBV13; D gene: TRBD1; clone size: -; CDR3 protein: CASKTTGNYEQYF; CDR3 DNA: TGTGCCAGCAAGACGACAGGGAACTACGAGCAGTACTTC
J gene: TRBJ1-1; V gene: TRBV10-2; D gene: -; clone size: -; CDR3 protein: CASSERGGRNTEAFF; CDR3 DNA: TGCGCCAGCAGTGAGCGAGGAGGTAGGAACACTGAAGCTTTCTTT